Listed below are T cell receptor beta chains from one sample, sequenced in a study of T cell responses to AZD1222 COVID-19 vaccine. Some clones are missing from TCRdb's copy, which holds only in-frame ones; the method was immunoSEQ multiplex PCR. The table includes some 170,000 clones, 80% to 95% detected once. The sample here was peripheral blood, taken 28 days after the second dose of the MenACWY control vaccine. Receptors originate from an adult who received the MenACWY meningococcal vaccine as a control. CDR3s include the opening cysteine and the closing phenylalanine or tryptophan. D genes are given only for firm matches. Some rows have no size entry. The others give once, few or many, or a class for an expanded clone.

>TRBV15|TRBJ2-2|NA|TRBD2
CATSRDPGGTGELFF
TGTGCCACCAGCAGAGATCCGGGAGGCACCGGGGAGCTGTTTTTT
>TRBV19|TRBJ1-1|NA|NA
CASSIAGGPVTEAFF
TGTGCCAGTAGTATCGCTGGGGGCCCGGTAACTGAAGCTTTCTTT
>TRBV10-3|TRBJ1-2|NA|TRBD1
CAISDPTGGALGYTF
TGTGCCATCAGTGACCCTACAGGGGGCGCGTTAGGCTACACCTTC
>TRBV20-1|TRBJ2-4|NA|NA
CSASKENIQYF
TGCAGTGCTAGTAAGGAAAACATTCAGTACTTC
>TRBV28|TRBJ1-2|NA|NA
CASGREANYGYTF
TGTGCCAGCGGCCGCGAAGCTAACTATGGCTACACCTTC
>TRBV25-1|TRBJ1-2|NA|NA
CASSHGGSGYTF
TGTGCCAGCAGTCATGGGGGCTCTGGCTACACCTTC
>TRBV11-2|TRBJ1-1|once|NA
CASSATAGGNTEAFF
TGTGCCAGCAGCGCGACAGCCGGTGGGAACACTGAAGCTTTCTTT
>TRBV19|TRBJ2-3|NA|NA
CASSSGPDTQYF
TGTGCCAGTAGTTCGGGGCCAGATACGCAGTATTTT
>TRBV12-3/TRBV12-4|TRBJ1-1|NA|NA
CASSWGASEAFF
TGTGCCAGCAGTTGGGGGGCCTCTGAAGCTTTCTTT
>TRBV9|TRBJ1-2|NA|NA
CASSPGGQGNYGYTF
TGTGCCAGCAGCCCAGGAGGGCAGGGAAACTATGGCTACACCTTC
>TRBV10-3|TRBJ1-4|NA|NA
CAIPRPGHETNEKLFF
TGTGCCATCCCTAGGCCAGGGCATGAAACTAATGAAAAACTGTTTTTT
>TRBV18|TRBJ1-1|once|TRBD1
CASSPTGQTGSEAFF
TGTGCCAGCTCACCGACGGGACAGACTGGTAGCGAAGCTTTCTTT
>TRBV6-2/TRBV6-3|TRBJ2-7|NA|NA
CASSYAGPYEQYF
TGTGCCAGCAGTTATGCCGGGCCCTACGAGCAGTACTTC
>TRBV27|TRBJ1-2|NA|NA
CASRSGGGRVGGYTF
TGTGCCAGCAGGTCGGGAGGCGGCAGGGTCGGCGGCTACACCTTC
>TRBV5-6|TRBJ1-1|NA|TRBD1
CASSFYDRAHTEAFF
TGTGCCAGCAGTTTTTATGACAGGGCACACACTGAAGCTTTCTTT
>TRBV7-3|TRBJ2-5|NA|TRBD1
CASSSTGAGGETQYF
TGTGCCAGCAGCTCGACAGGGGCAGGGGGAGAGACCCAGTACTTC
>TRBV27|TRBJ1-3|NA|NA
CASSLRTVGNTIYF
TGTGCCAGCAGTTTACGGACAGTTGGAAACACCATATATTTT
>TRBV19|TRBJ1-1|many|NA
CASSIGAGRDTEAFF
TGTGCCAGTAGTATAGGAGCAGGGCGGGACACTGAAGCTTTCTTT
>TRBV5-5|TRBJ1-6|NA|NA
CASSFPGQDSPLHF
TGTGCCAGCAGCTTTCCGGGCCAGGATTCACCCCTCCACTTT
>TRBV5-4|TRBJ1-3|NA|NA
CASSHGGASGTSSGNTIYF
TGTGCCAGCAGCCATGGGGGGGCCTCCGGGACTTCCTCTGGAAACACCATATATTTT
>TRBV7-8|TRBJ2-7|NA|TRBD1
CASSLEWNRGAYEQYF
TGTGCCAGCAGCTTAGAGTGGAACAGGGGGGCCTACGAGCAGTACTTC
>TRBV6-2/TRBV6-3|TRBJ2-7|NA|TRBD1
CASSRTGQGIKQYF
TGTGCCAGCAGTAGGACGGGACAGGGGATCAAGCAGTACTTC